Below are 28 T cell receptor beta chains sequenced from a single sample in a study of monozygotic twins with inflammatory bowel disease. Using the 5' RACE reads, TCRdb records one entry per CDR3 protein without DNA. The sample yields around 210,000 distinct CDR3 sequences, of which the top ten take up around 7.6%. The specimen was blood. These receptors were collected from a human donor with ulcerative colitis or Crohn's disease, or a healthy co-twin of an affected twin (not recorded which).

The genes are TRBV20-1 and TRBJ1-1; checking the TCRdb D call of TRBD1 is not possible without DNA. The germline CDR1 and CDR2 sequences are DFQATT and SNEGSKA (reference sequence). This CDR3 has 13 residues. The CDR3 reads CSVRGQVNTEAFF.

The rearrangement uses TRBV15 and TRBJ1-4. The CDR3 loop spans 18 amino acids. In germline, CDR1 is LNHNV, CDR2 YYDKDF (reference sequence). CDR3: CATSRGLGSGPLNEKLFF.

The chain links TRBV5-1 to TRBJ2-3; lacking DNA, the TRBD1 call made by TCRdb goes unchecked. Germline V CDR1 and CDR2: SGHRS, YFSETQ. CDR3 length equals 15 residues. This CDR3 reads CASSLAGQGADTQYF.

This chain links TRBV6-5 with TRBJ1-4; TCRdb returns TRBD1, unconfirmable since there is no DNA. Germline V gene lookup returns CDR1 MNHEY and CDR2 SVGAGI. This CDR3 spans 17 amino acids. The CDR3 region is CASSYTIPGQGGEKLFF.

J is TRBJ1-2 and V is TRBV6-1. The CDR3 loop spans 14 amino acids. In germline, CDR1 is MNHNS, CDR2 SASEGT. The CDR3 loop reads CASSEKPSNYGYTF.

This rearrangement joins TRBV5-1 to TRBJ2-2; TCRdb selects TRBD1, and the lack of DNA leaves this call unchecked. Germline CDR1 SGHRS, CDR2 YFSETQ. CDR3 size: 15 residues. This CDR3 reads CASSNGLQGAGELFF.

The chain couples TRBV10-3 to TRBJ2-7; there is no DNA to check the TCRdb D call of TRBD1. Germline values: CDR1 ENHRY, CDR2 SYGVKD. This CDR3 is built from 15 residues. The CDR3 sequence is CAIRGGGTATYEQYF.

The chain links TRBV6-1 to TRBJ1-5. Per germline, CDR1 MNHNS and CDR2 SASEGT. The CDR3 covers 18 residues. The chain's CDR3 is CASSEARSGTNSNQPQHF.

V is TRBV25-1 and J is TRBJ2-2; without DNA, the TCRdb call of TRBD1 cannot be checked. This CDR3 is 15 amino acids long. Germline values: CDR1 MGHDK, CDR2 SYGVNS. The CDR3: CASSGLTGYFGELFF. The complete variable domain, with remaining parts taken from reference TRBV25-1 and TRBJ2-2, reads EADIYQTPRYLVIGTGKKITLECSQTMGHDKMYWYQQDPGMELHLIHYSYGVNSTEKGDLSSESTVSRIRTEHFPLTLESARPSHTSQYLCASSGLTGYFGELFFGEGSRLTVL.

This sequence joins TRBV6-5 and TRBJ1-1; checking the TCRdb D call of TRBD1 is not possible without DNA. The CDR3 contains 15 residues. Germline V CDR1 and CDR2: MNHEY, SVGAGI. The CDR3 sequence: CASSYSSTGVTEAFF.

The rearrangement uses TRBV6-2 or TRBV6-3 and TRBJ2-5; the TCRdb D gene call, TRBD2, has no DNA to confirm it. This CDR3 spans 15 amino acids. CDR1 and CDR2 from the germline V gene are MNHEY and SVGEGT. This CDR3 is CASSYLIGRQETQYF.

The rearrangement links TRBV2 to TRBJ1-1; the TRBD1 assignment by TCRdb is unverifiable without DNA. CDR1 is SNHLY, CDR2 FYNNEI, per germline. This CDR3 contains 12 residues. This CDR3 reads CASSNPRAEAFF.

CDR3: CASSRGQGFYNEQFF. J is TRBJ2-1 and V is TRBV7-2; the D call from TCRdb, TRBD1, cannot be confirmed without DNA. This CDR3 is 15 amino acids long. Germline-derived CDR1 and CDR2 are SGHTA and FQGNSA. The full variable domain, its missing parts supplied by reference TRBV7-2 and TRBJ2-1, is GAGVSQSPSNKVTEKGKDVELRCDPISGHTALYWYRQSLGQGLEFLIYFQGNSAPDKSGLPSDRFSAERTGGSVSTLTIQRTQQEDSAVYLCASSRGQGFYNEQFFGPGTRLTVL.

V gene TRBV5-4 combines with J gene TRBJ2-1; as DNA is missing, the TRBD2 call by TCRdb cannot be tested. The CDR3 extends over 15 amino acids. CDR1 SGHNT and CDR2 YYREEE come from the germline V gene (reference sequence). The CDR3 loop is CASSTRTSGEGEQFF.

The chain employs TRBV12-3 or TRBV12-4 and TRBJ2-7. The CDR3 spans 13 residues. The CDR3: CAILQKDSYEQYF.

The chain uses TRBV27 and TRBJ2-1; the TCRdb call, TRBD2, lacks DNA for checking. The CDR3 contains 15 residues. The germline gives CDR1 MNHEY, CDR2 SMNVEV (reference sequence). Here the CDR3 reads CASSSPGTSINEQFF.

The rearrangement links TRBV6-5 to TRBJ2-7; TCRdb lists TRBD2, though no DNA is available to test this call. The CDR3 loop spans 15 amino acids. Germline V lookup: CDR1 MNHEY, CDR2 SVGAGI. The CDR3 spells CASSTRSGGAGEQYF.

V usage is TRBV5-4 and J usage is TRBJ2-6; lacking DNA, the TRBD1 call made by TCRdb goes unchecked. CDR3 length: 19 amino acids. Looked up from germline, CDR1 is SGHNT and CDR2 is YYREEE (reference sequence). This CDR3 is CASSLLWDRGSSGANVLTF.

V usage is TRBV6-5 and J usage is TRBJ2-2; TCRdb names TRBD1, which stays unverified in the absence of DNA. The CDR3 consists of 16 residues. Germline V lookup: CDR1 MNHEY, CDR2 SVGAGI. CDR3 in amino acids: CASSYFNRVNTGELFF.

The chain carries TRBV5-1 and TRBJ2-1; TCRdb designates TRBD1, a call that cannot be tested without DNA. This CDR3 contains 13 residues. Germline values: CDR1 SGHRS, CDR2 YFSETQ. CDR3 region: CASSADRSNEQFF.

The V gene is TRBV29-1, the J gene TRBJ2-7. This CDR3 region has 13 residues. The V gene's germline CDR1 is SQVTM and CDR2 ANQGSEA. The CDR3 sequence: CSVVSPRLSEQYF.

The gene calls are TRBV7-2 and TRBJ2-1; TCRdb lists TRBD2, though no DNA is available to test this call. CDR1 and CDR2 from the germline V gene are SGHTA and FQGNSA. This CDR3 has 15 amino acids. CDR3 protein: CASSLSAGVYNEQFF.

This chain joins TRBV27 and TRBJ1-5; TCRdb proposes TRBD1, but this gene call is untestable without DNA. CDR1 and CDR2 (germline): MNHEY, SMNVEV (reference sequence). The CDR3 runs to 17 residues. The CDR3 is CASSSNWIRDTDQPQHF.

The rearrangement links TRBV24-1 to TRBJ2-2. Per the germline V gene, CDR1 is KGHDR and CDR2 is SFDVKD. The CDR3 spans 16 residues. The chain's CDR3 is CATSDFKGANTGELFF.

The chain couples TRBV5-6 to TRBJ2-7. This CDR3 comprises 13 residues. Germline V gives CDR1 SGHDT, CDR2 YYEEEE. This chain's CDR3 is CASTPWGTYEQYF.

The chain has TRBV4-1 and TRBJ2-3; the D call from TCRdb, TRBD2, cannot be confirmed without DNA. CDR1 is MGHRA and CDR2 is YSYEKL in the germline V gene. The CDR3 sequence is 16 residues long. Here the CDR3 reads CASSQQSGGSTDTQYF.

V usage is TRBV2 and J usage is TRBJ2-1. The germline CDR1 and CDR2 sequences are SNHLY and FYNNEI. The CDR3 is made up of 11 amino acids. CDR3 residues: CASSPYNEQFF.

The chain uses TRBV29-1 and TRBJ2-1; the TRBD2 assignment by TCRdb is unverifiable without DNA. Germline loops: CDR1 SQVTM, CDR2 ANQGSEA. CDR3 size: 21 residues. The CDR3 spells CSVEFLIGTFIREALYNEQFF.